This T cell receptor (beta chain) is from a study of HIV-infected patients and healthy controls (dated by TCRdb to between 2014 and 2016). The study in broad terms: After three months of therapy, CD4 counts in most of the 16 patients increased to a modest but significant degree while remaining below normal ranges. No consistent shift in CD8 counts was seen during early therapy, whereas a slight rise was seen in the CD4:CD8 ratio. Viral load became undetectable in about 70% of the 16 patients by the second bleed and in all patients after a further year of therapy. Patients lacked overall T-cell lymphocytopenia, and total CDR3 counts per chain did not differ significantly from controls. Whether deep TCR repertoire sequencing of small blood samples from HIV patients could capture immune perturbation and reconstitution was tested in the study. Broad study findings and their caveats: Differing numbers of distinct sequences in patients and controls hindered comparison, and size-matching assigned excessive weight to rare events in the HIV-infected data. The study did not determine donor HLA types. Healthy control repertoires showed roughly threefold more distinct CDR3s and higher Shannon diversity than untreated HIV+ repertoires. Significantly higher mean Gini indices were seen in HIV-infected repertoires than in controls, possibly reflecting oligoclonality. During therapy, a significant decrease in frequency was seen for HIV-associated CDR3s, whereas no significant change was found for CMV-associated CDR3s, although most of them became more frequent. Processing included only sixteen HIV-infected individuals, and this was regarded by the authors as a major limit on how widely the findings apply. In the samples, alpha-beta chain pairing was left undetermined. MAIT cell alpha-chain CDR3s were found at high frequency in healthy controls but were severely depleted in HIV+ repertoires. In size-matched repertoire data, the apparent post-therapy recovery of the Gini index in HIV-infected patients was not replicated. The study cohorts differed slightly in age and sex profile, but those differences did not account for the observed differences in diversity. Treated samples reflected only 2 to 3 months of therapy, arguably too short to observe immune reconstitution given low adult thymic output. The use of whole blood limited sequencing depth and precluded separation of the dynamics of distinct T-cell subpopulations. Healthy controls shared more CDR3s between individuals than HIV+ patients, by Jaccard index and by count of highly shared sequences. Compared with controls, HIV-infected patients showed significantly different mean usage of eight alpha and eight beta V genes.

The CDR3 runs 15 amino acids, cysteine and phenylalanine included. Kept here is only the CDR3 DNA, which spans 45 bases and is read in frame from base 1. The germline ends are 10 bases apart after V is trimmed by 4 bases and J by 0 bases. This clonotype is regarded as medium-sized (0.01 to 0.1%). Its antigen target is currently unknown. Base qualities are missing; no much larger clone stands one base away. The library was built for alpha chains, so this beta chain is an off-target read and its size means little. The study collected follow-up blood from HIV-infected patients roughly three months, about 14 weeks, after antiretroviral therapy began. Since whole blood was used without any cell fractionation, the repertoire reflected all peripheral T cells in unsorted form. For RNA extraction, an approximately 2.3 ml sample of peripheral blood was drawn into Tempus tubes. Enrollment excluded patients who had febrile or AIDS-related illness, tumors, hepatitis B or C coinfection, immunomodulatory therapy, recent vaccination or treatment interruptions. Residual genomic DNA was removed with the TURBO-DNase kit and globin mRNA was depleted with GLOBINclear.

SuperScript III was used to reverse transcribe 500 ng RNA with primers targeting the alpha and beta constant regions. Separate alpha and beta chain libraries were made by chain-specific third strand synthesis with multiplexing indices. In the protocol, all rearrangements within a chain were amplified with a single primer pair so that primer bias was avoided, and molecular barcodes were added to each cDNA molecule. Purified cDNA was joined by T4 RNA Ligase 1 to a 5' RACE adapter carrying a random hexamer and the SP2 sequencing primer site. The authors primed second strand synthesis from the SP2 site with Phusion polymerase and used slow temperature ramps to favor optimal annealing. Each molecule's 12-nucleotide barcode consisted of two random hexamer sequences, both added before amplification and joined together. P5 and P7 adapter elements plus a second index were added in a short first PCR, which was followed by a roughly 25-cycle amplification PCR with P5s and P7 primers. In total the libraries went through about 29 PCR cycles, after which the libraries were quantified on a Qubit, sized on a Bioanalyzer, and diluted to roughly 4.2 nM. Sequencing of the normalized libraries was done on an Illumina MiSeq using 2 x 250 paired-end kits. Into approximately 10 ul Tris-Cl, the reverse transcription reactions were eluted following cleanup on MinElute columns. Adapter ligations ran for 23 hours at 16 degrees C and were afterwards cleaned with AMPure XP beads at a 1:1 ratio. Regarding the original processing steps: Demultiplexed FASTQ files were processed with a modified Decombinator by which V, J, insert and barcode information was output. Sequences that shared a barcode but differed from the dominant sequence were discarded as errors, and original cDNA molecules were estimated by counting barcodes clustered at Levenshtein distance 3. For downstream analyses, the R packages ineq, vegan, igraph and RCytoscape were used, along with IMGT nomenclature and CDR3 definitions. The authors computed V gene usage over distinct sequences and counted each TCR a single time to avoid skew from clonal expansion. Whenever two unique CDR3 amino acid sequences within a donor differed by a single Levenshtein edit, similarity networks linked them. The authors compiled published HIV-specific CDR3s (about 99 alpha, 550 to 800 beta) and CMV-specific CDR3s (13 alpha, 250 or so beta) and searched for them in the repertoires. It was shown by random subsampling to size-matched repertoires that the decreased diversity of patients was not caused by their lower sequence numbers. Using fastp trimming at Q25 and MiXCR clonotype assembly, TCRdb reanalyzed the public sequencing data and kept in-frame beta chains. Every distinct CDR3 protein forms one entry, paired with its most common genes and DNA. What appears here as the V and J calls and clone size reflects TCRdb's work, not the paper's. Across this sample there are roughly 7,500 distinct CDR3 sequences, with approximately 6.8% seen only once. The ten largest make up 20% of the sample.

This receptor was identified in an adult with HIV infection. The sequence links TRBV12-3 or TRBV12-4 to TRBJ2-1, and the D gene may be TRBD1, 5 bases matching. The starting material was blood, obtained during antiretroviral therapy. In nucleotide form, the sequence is TGTGCCAGCAGTTCAGGGTGGCGCTCCTACAATGAGCAGTTCTTC. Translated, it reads CASSSGWRSYNEQFF.